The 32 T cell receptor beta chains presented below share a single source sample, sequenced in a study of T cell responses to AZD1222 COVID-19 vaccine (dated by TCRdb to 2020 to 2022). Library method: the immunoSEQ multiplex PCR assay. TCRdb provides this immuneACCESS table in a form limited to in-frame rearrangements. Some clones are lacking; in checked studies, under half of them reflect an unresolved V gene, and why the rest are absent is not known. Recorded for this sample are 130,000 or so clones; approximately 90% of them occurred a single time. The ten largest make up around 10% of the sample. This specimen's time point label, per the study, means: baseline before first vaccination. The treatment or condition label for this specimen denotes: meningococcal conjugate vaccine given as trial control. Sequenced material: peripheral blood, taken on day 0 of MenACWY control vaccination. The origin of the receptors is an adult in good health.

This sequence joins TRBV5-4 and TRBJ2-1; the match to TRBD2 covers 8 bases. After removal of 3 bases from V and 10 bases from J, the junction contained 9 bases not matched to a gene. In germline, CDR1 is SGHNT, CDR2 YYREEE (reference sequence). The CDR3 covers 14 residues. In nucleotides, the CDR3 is TGTGCCAGCAGCTCATGGACTAGCCTGCGAGAGCAGTTCTTC. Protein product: CASSSWTSLREQFF.

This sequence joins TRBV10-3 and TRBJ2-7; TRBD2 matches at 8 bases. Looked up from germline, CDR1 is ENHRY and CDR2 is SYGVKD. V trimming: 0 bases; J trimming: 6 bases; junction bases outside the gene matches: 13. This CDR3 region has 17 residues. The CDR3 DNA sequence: TGTGCCATCAGTGAGTCGGTCGGGGGTAGCGGGACGTCCGAGCAGTACTTC. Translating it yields CAISESVGGSGTSEQYF.

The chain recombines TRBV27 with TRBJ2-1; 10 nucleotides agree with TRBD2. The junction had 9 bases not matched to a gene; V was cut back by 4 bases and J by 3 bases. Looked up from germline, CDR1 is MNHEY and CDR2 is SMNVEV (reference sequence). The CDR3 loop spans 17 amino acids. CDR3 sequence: CASSYIPGTSDYNEQFF. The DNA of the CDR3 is TGTGCCAGCAGTTATATACCCGGGACTAGCGACTACAATGAGCAGTTCTTC.

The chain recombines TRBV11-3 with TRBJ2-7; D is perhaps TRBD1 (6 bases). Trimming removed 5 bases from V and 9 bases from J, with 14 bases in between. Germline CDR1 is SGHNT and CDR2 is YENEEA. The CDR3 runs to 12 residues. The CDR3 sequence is CASSAPGQVQYF. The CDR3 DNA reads TGTGCCAGCAGCGCCCCGGGACAAGTGCAGTACTTC.

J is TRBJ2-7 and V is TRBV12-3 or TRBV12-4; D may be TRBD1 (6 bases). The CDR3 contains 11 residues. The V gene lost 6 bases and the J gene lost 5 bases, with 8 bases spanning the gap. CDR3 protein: CASSNRDEQYF. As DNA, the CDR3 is TGTGCCAGCAGCAACAGGGACGAGCAGTACTTC.

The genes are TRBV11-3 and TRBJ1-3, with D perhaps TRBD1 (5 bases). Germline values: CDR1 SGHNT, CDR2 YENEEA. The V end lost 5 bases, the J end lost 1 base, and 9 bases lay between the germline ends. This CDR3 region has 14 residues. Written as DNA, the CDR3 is TGTGCCAGCAGCCCGGGACTTTCTGGAAACACCATATATTTT. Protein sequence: CASSPGLSGNTIYF.

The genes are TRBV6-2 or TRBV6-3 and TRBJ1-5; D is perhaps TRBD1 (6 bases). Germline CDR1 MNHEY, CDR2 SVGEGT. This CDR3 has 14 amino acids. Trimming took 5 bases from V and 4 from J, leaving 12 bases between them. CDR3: CASSRGQRNQPQHF. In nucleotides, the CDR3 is TGTGCCAGCAGTCGCGGACAGAGAAATCAGCCCCAGCATTTT.

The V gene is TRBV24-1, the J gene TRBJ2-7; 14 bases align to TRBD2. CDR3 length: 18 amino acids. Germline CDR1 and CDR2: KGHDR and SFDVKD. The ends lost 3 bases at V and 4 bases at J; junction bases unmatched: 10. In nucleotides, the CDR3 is TGTGCCACCAGTGATGGGTCCGGGACTAGCGGGAGAGGGTACGAGCAGTACTTC. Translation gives CATSDGSGTSGRGYEQYF.

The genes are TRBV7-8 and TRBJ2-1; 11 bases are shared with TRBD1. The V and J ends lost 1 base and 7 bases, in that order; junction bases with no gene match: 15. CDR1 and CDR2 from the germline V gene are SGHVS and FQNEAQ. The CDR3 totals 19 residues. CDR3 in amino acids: CASSLGQNRRGTGGNEQFF. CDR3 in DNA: TGTGCCAGCAGCTTAGGTCAAAACAGAAGGGGGACAGGGGGTAATGAGCAGTTCTTC.

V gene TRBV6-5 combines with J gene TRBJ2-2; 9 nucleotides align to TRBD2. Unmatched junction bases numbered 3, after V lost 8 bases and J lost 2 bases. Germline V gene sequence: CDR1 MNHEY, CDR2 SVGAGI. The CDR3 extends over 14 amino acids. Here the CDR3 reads CASLAGFNTGELFF. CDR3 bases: TGTGCCAGCCTAGCGGGATTTAACACCGGGGAGCTGTTTTTT.

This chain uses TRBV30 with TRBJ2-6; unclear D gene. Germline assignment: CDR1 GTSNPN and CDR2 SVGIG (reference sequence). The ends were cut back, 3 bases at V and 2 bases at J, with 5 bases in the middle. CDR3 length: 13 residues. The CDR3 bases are TGTGCCTGGAGAGAGGCTGGGGCCAACGTCCTGACTTTC. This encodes CAWREAGANVLTF.

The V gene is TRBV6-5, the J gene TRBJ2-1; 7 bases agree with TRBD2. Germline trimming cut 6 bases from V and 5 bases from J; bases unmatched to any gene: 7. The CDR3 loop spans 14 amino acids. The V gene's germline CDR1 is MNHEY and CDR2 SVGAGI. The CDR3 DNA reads TGTGCCAGCAGCTCCTGGGGGGGGGACAATGAGCAGTTCTTC. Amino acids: CASSSWGGDNEQFF.

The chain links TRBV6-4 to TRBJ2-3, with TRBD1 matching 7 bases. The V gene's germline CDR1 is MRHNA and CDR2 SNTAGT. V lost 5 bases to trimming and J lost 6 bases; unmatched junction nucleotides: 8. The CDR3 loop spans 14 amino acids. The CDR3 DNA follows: TGTGCCAGCAGTAGGGGGCTAGCAAGCGATACGCAGTATTTT. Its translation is CASSRGLASDTQYF.

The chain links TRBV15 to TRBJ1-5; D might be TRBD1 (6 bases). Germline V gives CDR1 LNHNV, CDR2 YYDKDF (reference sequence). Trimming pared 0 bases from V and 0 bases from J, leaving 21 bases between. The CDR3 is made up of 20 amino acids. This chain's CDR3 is CATSREQGKIRDRSNQPQHF. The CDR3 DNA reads TGTGCCACCAGCAGAGAACAGGGTAAGATACGGGACCGTAGCAATCAGCCCCAGCATTTT. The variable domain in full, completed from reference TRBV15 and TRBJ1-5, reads DAMVIQNPRYQVTQFGKPVTLSCSQTLNHNVMYWYQQKSSQAPKLLFHYYDKDFNNEADTPDNFQSRRPNTSFCFLDIRSPGLGDTAMYLCATSREQGKIRDRSNQPQHFGDGTRLSIL.

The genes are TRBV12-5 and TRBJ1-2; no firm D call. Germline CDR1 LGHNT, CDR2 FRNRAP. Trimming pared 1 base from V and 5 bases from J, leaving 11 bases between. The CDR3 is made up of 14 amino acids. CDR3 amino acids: CASGLDSGRYGYTF. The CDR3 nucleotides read TGTGCTAGTGGTTTGGACAGCGGAAGATATGGCTACACCTTC.

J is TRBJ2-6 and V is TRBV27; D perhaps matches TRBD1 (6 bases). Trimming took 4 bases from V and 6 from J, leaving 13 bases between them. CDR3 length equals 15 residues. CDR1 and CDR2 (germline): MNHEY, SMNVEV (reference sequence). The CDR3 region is CASSSRDIPANVLTF. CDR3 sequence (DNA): TGTGCCAGCAGTTCACGGGACATTCCGGCCAACGTCCTGACTTTC.

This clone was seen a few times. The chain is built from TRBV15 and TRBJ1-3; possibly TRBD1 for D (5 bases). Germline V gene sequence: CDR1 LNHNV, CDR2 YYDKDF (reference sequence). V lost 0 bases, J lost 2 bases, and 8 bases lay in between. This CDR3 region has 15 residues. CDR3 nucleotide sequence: TGTGCCACCAGCAGAGATCTGGGGGCTGGAAACACCATATATTTT. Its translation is CATSRDLGAGNTIYF.

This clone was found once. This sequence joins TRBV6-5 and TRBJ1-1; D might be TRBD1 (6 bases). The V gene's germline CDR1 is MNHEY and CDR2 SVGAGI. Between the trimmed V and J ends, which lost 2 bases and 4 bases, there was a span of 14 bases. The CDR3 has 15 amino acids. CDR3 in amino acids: CASSYGGGAATEAFF. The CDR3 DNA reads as TGTGCCAGCAGTTACGGTGGGGGCGCGGCCACTGAAGCTTTCTTT.

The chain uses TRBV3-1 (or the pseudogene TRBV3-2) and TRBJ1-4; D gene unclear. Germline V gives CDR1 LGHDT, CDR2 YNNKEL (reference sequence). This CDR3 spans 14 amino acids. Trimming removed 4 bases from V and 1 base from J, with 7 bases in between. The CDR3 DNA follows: TGTGCCAGCAGCCTTAAGGGAACTAATGAAAAACTGTTTTTT. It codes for CASSLKGTNEKLFF.

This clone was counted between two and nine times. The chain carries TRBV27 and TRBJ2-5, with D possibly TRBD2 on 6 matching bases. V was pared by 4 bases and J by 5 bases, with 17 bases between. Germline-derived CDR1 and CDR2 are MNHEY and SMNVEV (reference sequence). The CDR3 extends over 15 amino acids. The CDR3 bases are TGTGCCAGCAGTTCTCCCCAGGGAGGAGGCGAGACCCAGTACTTC. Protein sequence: CASSSPQGGGETQYF.

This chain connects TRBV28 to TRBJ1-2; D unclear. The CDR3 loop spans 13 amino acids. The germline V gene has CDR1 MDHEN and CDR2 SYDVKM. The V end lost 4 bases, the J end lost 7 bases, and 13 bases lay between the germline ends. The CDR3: CASSSGSPLGYTF. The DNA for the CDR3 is TGTGCCAGCAGTTCGGGGTCTCCTCTTGGCTACACCTTC.

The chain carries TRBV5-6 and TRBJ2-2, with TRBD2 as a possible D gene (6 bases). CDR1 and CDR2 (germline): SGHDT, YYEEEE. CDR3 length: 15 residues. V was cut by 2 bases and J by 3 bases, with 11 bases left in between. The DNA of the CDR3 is TGTGCCAGCAGCTTCTCACTAGCATACACCGGGGAGCTGTTTTTT. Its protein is CASSFSLAYTGELFF.

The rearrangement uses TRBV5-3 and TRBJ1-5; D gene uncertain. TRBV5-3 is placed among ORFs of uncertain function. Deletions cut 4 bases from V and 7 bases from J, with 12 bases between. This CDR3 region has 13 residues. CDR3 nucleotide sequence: TGTGCCAGAAGCCTGAACGTGCGACAGCCCCAGCATTTT. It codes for CARSLNVRQPQHF.

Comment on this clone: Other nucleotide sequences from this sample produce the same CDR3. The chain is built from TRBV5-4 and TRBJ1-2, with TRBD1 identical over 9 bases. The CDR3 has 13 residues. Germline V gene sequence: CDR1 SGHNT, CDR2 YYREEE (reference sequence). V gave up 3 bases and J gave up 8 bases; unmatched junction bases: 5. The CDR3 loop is CASSSGQGGGYTF. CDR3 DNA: TGTGCCAGCAGCTCGGGACAGGGCGGGGGCTACACCTTC.

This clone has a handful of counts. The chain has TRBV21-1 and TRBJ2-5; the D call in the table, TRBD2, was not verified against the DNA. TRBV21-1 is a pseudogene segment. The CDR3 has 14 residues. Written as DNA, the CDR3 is TGTGCCAGCAGCAAAGATGAGGGAGGGGAGACCCAGTACTTC. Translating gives CASSKDEGGETQYF.

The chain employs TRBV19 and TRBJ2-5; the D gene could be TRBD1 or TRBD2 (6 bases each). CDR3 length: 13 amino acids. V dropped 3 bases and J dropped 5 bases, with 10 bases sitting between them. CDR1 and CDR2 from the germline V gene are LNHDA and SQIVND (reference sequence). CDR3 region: CASSMGAGETQYF. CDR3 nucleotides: TGTGCCAGTAGTATGGGGGCGGGGGAGACCCAGTACTTC.

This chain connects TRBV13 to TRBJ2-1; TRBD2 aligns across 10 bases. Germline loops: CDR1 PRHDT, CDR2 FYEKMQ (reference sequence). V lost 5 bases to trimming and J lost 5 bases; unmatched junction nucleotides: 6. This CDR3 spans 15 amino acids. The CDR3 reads CASSRPTSGNNEQFF. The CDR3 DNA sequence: TGTGCCAGCAGCCGCCCCACTAGCGGGAACAATGAGCAGTTCTTC.

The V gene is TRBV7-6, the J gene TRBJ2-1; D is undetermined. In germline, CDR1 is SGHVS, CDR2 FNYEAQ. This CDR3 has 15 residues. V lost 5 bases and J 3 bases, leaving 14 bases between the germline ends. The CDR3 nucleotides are TGTGCCAGCAGCGAGTACATCAAAGACTACAATGAGCAGTTCTTC. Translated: CASSEYIKDYNEQFF. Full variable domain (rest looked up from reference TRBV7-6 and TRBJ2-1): GAGVSQSPRYKVTKRGQDVALRCDPISGHVSLYWYRQALGQGPEFLTYFNYEAQQDKSGLPNDRFSAERPEGSISTLTIQRTEQRDSAMYRCASSEYIKDYNEQFFGPGTRLTVL.

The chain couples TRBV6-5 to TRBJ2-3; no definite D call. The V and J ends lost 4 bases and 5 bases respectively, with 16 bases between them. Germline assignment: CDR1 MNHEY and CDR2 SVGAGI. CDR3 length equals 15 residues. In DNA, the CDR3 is TGTGCCAGCAGTTTACAAAGACCACCTGGAGATACGCAGTATTTT. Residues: CASSLQRPPGDTQYF.

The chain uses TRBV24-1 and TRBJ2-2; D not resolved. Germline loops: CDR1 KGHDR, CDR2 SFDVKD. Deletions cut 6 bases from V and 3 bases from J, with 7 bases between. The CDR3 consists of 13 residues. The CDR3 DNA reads TGTGCCACCAGTTGGACGGACACCGGGGAGCTGTTTTTT. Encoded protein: CATSWTDTGELFF.

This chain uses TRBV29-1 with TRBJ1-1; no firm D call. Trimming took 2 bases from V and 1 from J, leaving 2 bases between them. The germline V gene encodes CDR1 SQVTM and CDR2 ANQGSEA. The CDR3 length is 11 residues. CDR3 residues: CSVESNTEAFF. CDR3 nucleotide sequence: TGCAGCGTTGAATCGAACACTGAAGCTTTCTTT.

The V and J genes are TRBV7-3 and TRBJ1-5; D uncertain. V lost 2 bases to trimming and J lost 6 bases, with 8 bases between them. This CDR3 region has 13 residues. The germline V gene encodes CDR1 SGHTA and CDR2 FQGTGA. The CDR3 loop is CASSLWGGQPQHF. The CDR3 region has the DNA TGTGCCAGCAGCTTATGGGGAGGTCAGCCCCAGCATTTT.